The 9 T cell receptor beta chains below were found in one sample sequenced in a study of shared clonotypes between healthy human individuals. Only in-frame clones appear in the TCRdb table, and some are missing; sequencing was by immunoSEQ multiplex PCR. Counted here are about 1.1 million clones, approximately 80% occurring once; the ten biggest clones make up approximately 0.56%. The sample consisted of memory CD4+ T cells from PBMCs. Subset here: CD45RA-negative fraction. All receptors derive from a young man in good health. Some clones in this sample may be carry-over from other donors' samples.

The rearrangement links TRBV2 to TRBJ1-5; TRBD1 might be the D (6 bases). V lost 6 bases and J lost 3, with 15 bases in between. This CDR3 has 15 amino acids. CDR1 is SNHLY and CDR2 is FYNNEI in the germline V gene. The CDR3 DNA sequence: TGTGCCAGCAGGACTGCTGGACAGTTCAATCAGCCCCAGCATTTT. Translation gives CASRTAGQFNQPQHF.

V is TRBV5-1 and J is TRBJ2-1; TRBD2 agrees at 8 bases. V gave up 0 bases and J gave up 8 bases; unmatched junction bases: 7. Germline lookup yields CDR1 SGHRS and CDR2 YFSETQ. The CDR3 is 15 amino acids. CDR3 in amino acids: CASSLALAGTHEQFF. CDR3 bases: TGCGCCAGCAGCTTGGCCTTAGCGGGAACCCATGAGCAGTTCTTC.

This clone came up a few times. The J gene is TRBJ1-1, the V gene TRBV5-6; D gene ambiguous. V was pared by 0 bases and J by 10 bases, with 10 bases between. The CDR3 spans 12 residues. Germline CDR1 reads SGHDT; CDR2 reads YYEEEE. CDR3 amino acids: CASSLGRFGAFF. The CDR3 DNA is TGTGCCAGCAGCTTGGGAAGGTTTGGAGCTTTCTTT.

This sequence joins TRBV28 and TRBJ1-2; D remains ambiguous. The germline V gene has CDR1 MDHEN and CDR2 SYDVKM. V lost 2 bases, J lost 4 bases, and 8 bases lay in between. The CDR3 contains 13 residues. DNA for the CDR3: TGTGCCAGCAGTTTAACAGAGTCCTATGGCTACACCTTC. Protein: CASSLTESYGYTF.

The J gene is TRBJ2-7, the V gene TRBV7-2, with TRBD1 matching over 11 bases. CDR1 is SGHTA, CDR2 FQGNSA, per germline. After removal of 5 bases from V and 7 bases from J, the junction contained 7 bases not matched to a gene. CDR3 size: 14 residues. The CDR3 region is CASSPGTGGGEQYF. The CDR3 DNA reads TGTGCCAGCAGCCCAGGGACAGGGGGGGGAGAGCAGTACTTC.

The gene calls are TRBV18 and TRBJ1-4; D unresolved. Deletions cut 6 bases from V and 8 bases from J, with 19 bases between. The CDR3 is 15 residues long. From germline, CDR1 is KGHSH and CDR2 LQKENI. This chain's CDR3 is CASSLRRGAGEKLFF. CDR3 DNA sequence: TGTGCCAGCTCGCTGCGGCGGGGAGCGGGCGAAAAACTGTTTTTT.

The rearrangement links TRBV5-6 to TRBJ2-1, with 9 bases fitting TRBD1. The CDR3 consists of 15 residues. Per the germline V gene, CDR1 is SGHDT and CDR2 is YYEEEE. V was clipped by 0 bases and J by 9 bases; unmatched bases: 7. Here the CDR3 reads CASSLVGQGKVEQFF. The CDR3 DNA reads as TGTGCCAGCAGCTTGGTAGGACAGGGGAAAGTTGAGCAGTTCTTC. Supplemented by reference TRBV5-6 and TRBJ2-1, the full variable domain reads DAGVTQSPTHLIKTRGQQVTLRCSPKSGHDTVSWYQQALGQGPQFIFQYYEEEERQRGNFPDRFSGHQFPNYSSELNVNALLLGDSALYLCASSLVGQGKVEQFFGPGTRLTVL.

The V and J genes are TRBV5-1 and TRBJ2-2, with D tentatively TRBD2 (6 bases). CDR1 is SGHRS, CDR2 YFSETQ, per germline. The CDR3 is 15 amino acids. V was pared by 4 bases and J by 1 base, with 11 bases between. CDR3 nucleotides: TGCGCCAGCAGCATCGGGGACTTGAACACCGGGGAGCTGTTTTTT. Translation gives CASSIGDLNTGELFF.

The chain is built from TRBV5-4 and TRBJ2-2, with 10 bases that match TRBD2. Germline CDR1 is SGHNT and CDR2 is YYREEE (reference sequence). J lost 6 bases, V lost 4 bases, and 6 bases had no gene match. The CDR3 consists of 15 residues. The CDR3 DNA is TGTGCCAGCAGCCGGCGGACTAGCGGCCCCGGGGAGCTGTTTTTT. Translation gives CASSRRTSGPGELFF.